The 19 T cell receptor beta chains given below trace back to one sample, sequenced in a study of T cell responses to AZD1222 COVID-19 vaccine. This table comes from immunoSEQ multiplex PCR, and its TCRdb copy is limited to in-frame clones, with some not included. Among some 150,000 clones listed, 92% were seen once. The input for sequencing was peripheral blood, taken 28 days after the second AZD1222 dose. These receptors came from an adult who received the AZD1222 COVID-19 vaccine.

The chain couples TRBV19 to TRBJ1-4; unclear D gene. Trimming took off 5 bases at V and 6 bases at J, with 16 bases between the two ends. The CDR3 sequence is 15 residues long. From germline, CDR1 is LNHDA and CDR2 SQIVND (reference sequence). Here the CDR3 DNA reads TGTGCCAGTAGTCCCCGGGCCAAAGGAGATGAAAAACTGTTTTTT. Protein: CASSPRAKGDEKLFF. Drawing the rest from reference TRBV19 and TRBJ1-4, the complete variable domain is DGGITQSPKYLFRKEGQNVTLSCEQNLNHDAMYWYRQDPGQGLRLIYYSQIVNDFQKGDIAEGYSVSREKKESFPLTVTSAQKNPTAFYLCASSPRAKGDEKLFFGSGTQLSVL.

The chain couples TRBV19 to TRBJ1-5; the match to TRBD1 covers 9 bases. Germline CDR1 is LNHDA and CDR2 is SQIVND (reference sequence). Trimming at V came to 6 bases and at J to 10 bases, leaving 19 bases not matched to a gene. The CDR3 covers 17 residues. CDR3 amino acids: CASRGTGSVRDPFPQHF. CDR3 nucleotide sequence: TGTGCCAGTAGAGGGACAGGGTCCGTCCGGGACCCATTCCCCCAGCATTTT.

The CDR3 spells CATSGTGWSNQPQHF. CDR3 sequence (DNA): TGTGCCACCAGCGGGACAGGGTGGAGCAATCAGCCCCAGCATTTT. V gene TRBV24-1 combines with J gene TRBJ1-5; TRBD1 matches 9 bases. CDR1 and CDR2 (germline): KGHDR, SFDVKD. The CDR3 is 15 residues long. J lost 1 base, V lost 7 bases, and 4 bases had no gene match.

The chain uses TRBV3-1 (or the pseudogene TRBV3-2) and TRBJ1-6; D not resolved. The V gene lost 4 bases and the J gene lost 5 bases, with 18 bases spanning the gap. CDR1 is LGHDT, CDR2 YNNKEL, per germline (reference sequence). This CDR3 is 17 amino acids long. The CDR3 region has the DNA TGTGCCAGCAGCCCCAAGGTGAGGCAGCACCATAATTCACCCCTCCACTTT. Its protein is CASSPKVRQHHNSPLHF.

The V call is TRBV5-5, the J call TRBJ1-5; D is ambiguous. Germline CDR1 is SGHKS and CDR2 is YYEKEE (reference sequence). With 0 bases removed from V and 3 bases from J, the gap between germline ends came to 7 bases. The CDR3 sequence is 14 residues long. For the CDR3, the DNA is TGTGCCAGCAGCTTGGGGGCACCCAATCAGCCCCAGCATTTT. Translated, it gives CASSLGAPNQPQHF.

J is TRBJ2-5 and V is TRBV6-5, with a weak D call TRBD2 (6 bases). The V and J ends lost 6 bases and 2 bases respectively, with 16 bases between them. Germline lookup yields CDR1 MNHEY and CDR2 SVGAGI. This CDR3 region has 15 residues. The CDR3 nucleotides are TGTGCCAGCAGCCAAAATAGCGGCAATCAAGAGACCCAGTACTTC. Translation gives CASSQNSGNQETQYF.

The V call is TRBV28, the J call TRBJ2-3; D is unclear. The CDR3 has 12 residues. Trimming pared 3 bases from V and 4 bases from J, leaving 5 bases between. Germline loops: CDR1 MDHEN, CDR2 SYDVKM. CDR3 DNA sequence: TGTGCCAGCAGTTTGAGCCCAGATACGCAGTATTTT. It yields the protein CASSLSPDTQYF.

The CDR3 bases are TGTGCCAGCAGCCAAGGCCCTACAACTGAAGCTTTCTTT. This translates into CASSQGPTTEAFF. This chain connects TRBV14 to TRBJ1-1; D unresolved. Trimming removed 1 base from V and 5 bases from J, with 8 bases in between. Germline V CDR1 and CDR2: SGHDN, FVKESK. This CDR3 region has 13 residues.

The chain is built from TRBV19 and TRBJ1-5; D is unclear. The V end was cut by 0 bases, the J end by 2 bases, with 14 bases between. This CDR3 spans 17 amino acids. Germline CDR1 LNHDA, CDR2 SQIVND (reference sequence). The CDR3 sequence is CASSIDRGRVGNQPQHF. In DNA form, the CDR3 reads TGTGCCAGTAGTATAGATCGGGGTAGAGTTGGCAATCAGCCCCAGCATTTT.

The chain links TRBV4-1 to TRBJ2-1; 10 bases agree with TRBD2. Trimming removed 4 bases from V and 2 bases from J; junction bases left unmatched: 2. CDR1 and CDR2 from the germline V gene are MGHRA and YSYEKL. The CDR3 has 15 amino acids. CDR3 protein: CASSPAGGTYNEQFF. CDR3 nucleotides: TGCGCCAGCAGCCCAGCGGGAGGGACCTACAATGAGCAGTTCTTC.

The chain carries TRBV12-3 or TRBV12-4 and TRBJ1-5; D gene ambiguous. CDR3 length: 13 amino acids. V was clipped by 3 bases and J by 3 bases, with 6 bases between them. The CDR3 bases are TGTGCCAGCAGTTTCCCCGACAATCAGCCCCAGCATTTT. Translating it yields CASSFPDNQPQHF.

The J gene is TRBJ1-5, the V gene TRBV30, with D hard to call. The V end lost 2 bases, the J end lost 2 bases, and 4 bases lay between the germline ends. Germline V gene lookup returns CDR1 GTSNPN and CDR2 SVGIG (reference sequence). The CDR3 is 12 residues long. CDR3 residues: CAWSLGNQPQHF. CDR3 coding DNA: TGTGCCTGGAGTCTAGGCAATCAGCCCCAGCATTTT.

The J gene is TRBJ2-1, the V gene TRBV9; 9 bases align to TRBD2. Germline V lookup: CDR1 SGDLS, CDR2 YYNGEE. V lost 0 bases to trimming and J lost 13 bases; unmatched junction nucleotides: 8. CDR3 length: 14 amino acids. CDR3 in amino acids: CASSVVMAGGIQFF. The DNA for the CDR3 is TGTGCCAGCAGCGTAGTTATGGCGGGAGGGATCCAGTTCTTC.

The chain employs TRBV27 and TRBJ1-1; D is perhaps TRBD1 (5 bases). Between the trimmed V and J ends, which lost 6 bases and 0 bases, there was a span of 11 bases. Germline assignment: CDR1 MNHEY and CDR2 SMNVEV (reference sequence). This CDR3 contains 14 residues. The CDR3: CASRFDSLNTEAFF. DNA for the CDR3: TGTGCCAGCAGGTTCGACAGTTTGAACACTGAAGCTTTCTTT.

The chain is built from TRBV7-8 and TRBJ2-1, with D uncertain. The CDR3 is made up of 17 amino acids. V shed 1 base and J shed 4 bases, with 17 bases lying between them. CDR1 SGHVS and CDR2 FQNEAQ come from the germline V gene. CDR3 DNA: TGTGCCAGCAGCTTAGGTTTCATACGGGCATCTTACAATGAGCAGTTCTTC. As protein: CASSLGFIRASYNEQFF.

The chain combines TRBV21-1 with TRBJ1-5; TRBD1 reflects the table's D call only, with no check against the DNA. TRBV21-1 has pseudogene status. The CDR3 totals 17 residues. CDR3 DNA: TGTGCCAGCAGCAAAAGGACAGGGCAAAAAAGCAATCAGCCCCAGCATTTT. Translating it yields CASSKRTGQKSNQPQHF.

This clone is a singleton in its sample. The gene calls are TRBV15 and TRBJ1-5; 7 positions match TRBD1. There are 16 residues in the CDR3. After removal of 3 bases from V and 7 bases from J, the junction contained 12 bases not matched to a gene. Germline values: CDR1 LNHNV, CDR2 YYDKDF (reference sequence). The CDR3 loop reads CATSRAAGTDNQPQHF. The CDR3 bases are TGTGCCACCAGCAGGGCAGCCGGGACAGACAACCAGCCCCAGCATTTT.

This chain joins TRBV5-1 and TRBJ2-7, with 10 bases fitting TRBD2. In germline, CDR1 is SGHRS, CDR2 YFSETQ. The CDR3 contains 15 residues. The J segment lost 0 bases and the V segment lost 2 bases, leaving 2 bases of the junction unmatched. The CDR3 DNA sequence: TGCGCCAGCAGCTTCGGACTAGCGGACTCCTACGAGCAGTACTTC. The encoded protein is CASSFGLADSYEQYF.

The chain joins TRBV11-2 to TRBJ2-1; 9 nucleotides line up with TRBD1. V lost 1 base and J lost 0; bases outside the gene matches: 1. CDR1 and CDR2 from the germline V gene are SGHAT and FQNNGV. This CDR3 is 16 amino acids long. The CDR3 DNA is TGTGCCAGCAGCTTAGTGACAGGGGGCTCCTACAATGAGCAGTTCTTC. It yields the protein CASSLVTGGSYNEQFF.